This T cell receptor (beta chain) was recovered during a study of blood T cell repertoires in COVID-19. Across the whole study: The United States, Italy and Spain were the sources of the acute and convalescent COVID-19 samples. PBMCs, B-cell-depleted T cells, or T cells were the source of the cDNA or gDNA that made up the material.

As processed by the authors: Amplified reference gene primers provided the basis for estimating nucleated cell counts. The table came from immunoSEQ multiplex PCR; TCRdb's copy has only in-frame clones and leaves some out. For V, J and clone size, that table is used; D and trimming come from the DNA. The table records around 60,000 clones, around 85% of them present only once. Germline assignment: CDR1 SGDLS and CDR2 YYNGEE. Trimming removed 0 bases from V and 3 bases from J, with 7 bases in between. This CDR3 is 14 amino acids long. V usage is TRBV9 and J usage is TRBJ2-1; D is uncertain. The sequence derives from a man between 65 and 85 years old with acute or convalescent COVID-19. Sequenced material: peripheral blood. As DNA, the CDR3 is TGTGCCAGCAGCGTAGGCGCCCACTACAATGAGCAGTTCTTC. It translates to CASSVGAHYNEQFF.